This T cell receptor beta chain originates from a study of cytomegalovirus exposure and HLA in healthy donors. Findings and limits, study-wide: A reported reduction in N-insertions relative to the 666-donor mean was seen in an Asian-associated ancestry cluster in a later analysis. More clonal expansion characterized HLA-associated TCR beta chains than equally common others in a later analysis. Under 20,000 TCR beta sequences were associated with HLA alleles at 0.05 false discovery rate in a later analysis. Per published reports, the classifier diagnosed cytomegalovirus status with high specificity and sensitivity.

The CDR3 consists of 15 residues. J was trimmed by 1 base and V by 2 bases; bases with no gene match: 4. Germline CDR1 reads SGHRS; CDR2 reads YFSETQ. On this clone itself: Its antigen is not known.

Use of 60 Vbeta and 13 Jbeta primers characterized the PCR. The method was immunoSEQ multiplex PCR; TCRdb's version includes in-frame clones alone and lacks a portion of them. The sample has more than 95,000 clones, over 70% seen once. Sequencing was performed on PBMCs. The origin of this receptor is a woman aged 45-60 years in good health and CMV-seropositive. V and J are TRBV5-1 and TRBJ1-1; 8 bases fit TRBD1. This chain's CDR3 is CASSLEDRANTEAFF. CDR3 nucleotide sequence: TGCGCCAGCAGCTTAGAGGACAGGGCGAACACTGAAGCTTTCTTT.